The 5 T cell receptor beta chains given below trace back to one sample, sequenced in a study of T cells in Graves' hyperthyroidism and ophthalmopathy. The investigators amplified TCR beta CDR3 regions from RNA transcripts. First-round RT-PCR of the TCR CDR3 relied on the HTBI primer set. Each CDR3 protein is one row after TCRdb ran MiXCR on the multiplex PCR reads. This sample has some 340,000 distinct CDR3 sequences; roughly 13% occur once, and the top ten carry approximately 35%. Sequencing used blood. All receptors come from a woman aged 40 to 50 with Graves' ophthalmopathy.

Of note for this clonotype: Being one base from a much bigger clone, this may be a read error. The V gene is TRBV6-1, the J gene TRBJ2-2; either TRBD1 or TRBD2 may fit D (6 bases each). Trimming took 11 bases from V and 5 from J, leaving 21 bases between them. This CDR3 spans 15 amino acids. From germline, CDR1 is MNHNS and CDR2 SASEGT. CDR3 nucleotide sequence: TGTGCCGCCCAAGATTGGGGGGCCGCGACCGGGGAGCTGTTTTTT. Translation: CAAQDWGAATGELFF.

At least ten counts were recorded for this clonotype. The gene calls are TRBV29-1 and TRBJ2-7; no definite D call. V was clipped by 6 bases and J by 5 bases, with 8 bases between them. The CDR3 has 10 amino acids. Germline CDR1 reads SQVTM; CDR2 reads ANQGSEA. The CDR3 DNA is TGCAGCGTGACCGCGAACGAGCAGTACTTC. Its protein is CSVTANEQYF.

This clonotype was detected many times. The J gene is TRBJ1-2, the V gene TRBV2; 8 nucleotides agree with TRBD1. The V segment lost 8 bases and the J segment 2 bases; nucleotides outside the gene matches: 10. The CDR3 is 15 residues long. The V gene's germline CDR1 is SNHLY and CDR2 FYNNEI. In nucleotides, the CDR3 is TGTGCCAGCCCCCTACAGGGGGAGGAGAACTATGGCTACACCTTC. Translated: CASPLQGEENYGYTF.

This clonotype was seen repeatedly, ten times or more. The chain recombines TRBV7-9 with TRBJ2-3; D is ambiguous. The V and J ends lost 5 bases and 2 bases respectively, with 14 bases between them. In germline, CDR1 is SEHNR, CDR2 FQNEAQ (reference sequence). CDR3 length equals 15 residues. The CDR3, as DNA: TGTGCCAGCAGCACCCTCACGGAACCCACAGATACGCAGTATTTT. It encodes CASSTLTEPTDTQYF.

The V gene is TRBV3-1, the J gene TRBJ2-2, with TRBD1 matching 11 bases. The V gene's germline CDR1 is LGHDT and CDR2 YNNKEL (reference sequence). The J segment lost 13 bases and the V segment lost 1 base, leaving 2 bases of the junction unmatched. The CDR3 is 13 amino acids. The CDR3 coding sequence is TGTGCCAGCAGCCAAGGGACAGGGGGCAGGCTGTTTTTT. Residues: CASSQGTGGRLFF. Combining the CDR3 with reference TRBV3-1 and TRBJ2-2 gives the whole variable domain DTAVSQTPKYLVTQMGNDKSIKCEQNLGHDTMYWYKQDSKKFLKIMFSYNNKELIINETVPNRFSPKSPDKAHLNLHINSLELGDSAVYFCASSQGTGGRLFFGEGSRLTVL.